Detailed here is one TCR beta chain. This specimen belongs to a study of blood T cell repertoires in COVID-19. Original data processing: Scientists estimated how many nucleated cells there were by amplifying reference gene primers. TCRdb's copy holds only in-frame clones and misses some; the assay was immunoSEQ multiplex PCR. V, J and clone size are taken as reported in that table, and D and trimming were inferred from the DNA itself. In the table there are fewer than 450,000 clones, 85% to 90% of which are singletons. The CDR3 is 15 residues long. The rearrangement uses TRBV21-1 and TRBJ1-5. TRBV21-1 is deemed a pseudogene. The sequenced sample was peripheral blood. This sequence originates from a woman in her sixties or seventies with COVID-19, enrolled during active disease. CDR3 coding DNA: TGTGCCAGCAGCAAGGGCGCGGGGAGCCTTCAGCCCCAGCATTTT. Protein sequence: CASSKGAGSLQPQHF.